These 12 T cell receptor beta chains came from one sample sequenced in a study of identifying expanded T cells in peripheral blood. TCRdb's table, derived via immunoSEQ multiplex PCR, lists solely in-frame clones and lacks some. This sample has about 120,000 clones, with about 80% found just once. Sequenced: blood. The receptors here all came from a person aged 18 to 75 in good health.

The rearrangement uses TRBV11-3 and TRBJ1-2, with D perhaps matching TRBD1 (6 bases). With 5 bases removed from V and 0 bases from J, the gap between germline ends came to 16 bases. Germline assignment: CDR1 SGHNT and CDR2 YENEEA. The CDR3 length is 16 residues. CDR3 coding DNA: TGTGCCAGCAGCCCCGGACAGAGCAGATCTAACTATGGCTACACCTTC. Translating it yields CASSPGQSRSNYGYTF.

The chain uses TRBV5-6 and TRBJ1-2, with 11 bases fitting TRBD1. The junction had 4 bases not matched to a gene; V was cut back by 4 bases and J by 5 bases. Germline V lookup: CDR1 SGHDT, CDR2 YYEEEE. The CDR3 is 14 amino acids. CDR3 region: CASSPGTGGYGYTF. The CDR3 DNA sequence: TGTGCCAGCAGCCCAGGGACAGGGGGTTATGGCTACACCTTC.

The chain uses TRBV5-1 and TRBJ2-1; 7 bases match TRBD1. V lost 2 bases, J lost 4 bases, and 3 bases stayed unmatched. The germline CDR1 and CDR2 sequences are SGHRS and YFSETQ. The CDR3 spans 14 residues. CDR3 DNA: TGCGCCAGCAGCTTACAGGGGTCGTACAATGAGCAGTTCTTC. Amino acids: CASSLQGSYNEQFF.

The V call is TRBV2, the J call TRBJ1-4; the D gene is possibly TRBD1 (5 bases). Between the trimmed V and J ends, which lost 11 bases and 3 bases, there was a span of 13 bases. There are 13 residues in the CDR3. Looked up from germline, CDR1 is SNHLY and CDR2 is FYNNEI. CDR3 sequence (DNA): TGTGCCGCAACGGGGCAGGCTAATGAAAAACTGTTTTTT. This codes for CAATGQANEKLFF.

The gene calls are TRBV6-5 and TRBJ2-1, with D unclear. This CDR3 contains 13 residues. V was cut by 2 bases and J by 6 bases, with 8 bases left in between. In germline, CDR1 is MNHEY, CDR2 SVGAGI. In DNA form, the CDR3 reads TGTGCCAGCAGTTACGGGGTAGTCAATGAGCAGTTCTTC. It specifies CASSYGVVNEQFF.

CDR3 nucleotides: TGCGCCAGCAGCCAAGAAATCAGTACCTACGAGCAGTACTTC. As protein: CASSQEISTYEQYF. The V call is TRBV4-1, the J call TRBJ2-7, with D unresolved. The CDR3 contains 14 residues. Germline values: CDR1 MGHRA, CDR2 YSYEKL. Trimming removed 0 bases from V and 2 bases from J, with 8 bases in between.

The DNA for the CDR3 is TGTGCCAGCAGCTTAGTCAGGGGAACGAACACCATATATTTT. Protein sequence: CASSLVRGTNTIYF. The chain links TRBV11-2 to TRBJ1-3; tentative D call: TRBD1 (6 bases). CDR1 and CDR2 from the germline V gene are SGHAT and FQNNGV. This CDR3 spans 14 amino acids. V dropped 1 base and J dropped 7 bases, with 11 bases sitting between them.

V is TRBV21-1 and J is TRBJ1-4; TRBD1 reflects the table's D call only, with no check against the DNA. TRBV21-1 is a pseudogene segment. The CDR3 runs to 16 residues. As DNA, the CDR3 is TGTGCCAGGGACAGGGGGCAGGTGGGAACTAATGAAAAACTGTTTTTT. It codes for CARDRGQVGTNEKLFF.

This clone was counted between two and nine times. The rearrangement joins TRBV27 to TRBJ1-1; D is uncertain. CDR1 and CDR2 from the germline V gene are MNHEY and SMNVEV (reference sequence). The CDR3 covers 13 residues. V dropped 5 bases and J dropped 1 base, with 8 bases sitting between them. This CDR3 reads CASSPGWNTEAFF. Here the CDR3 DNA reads TGTGCCAGCAGTCCCGGGTGGAACACTGAAGCTTTCTTT.

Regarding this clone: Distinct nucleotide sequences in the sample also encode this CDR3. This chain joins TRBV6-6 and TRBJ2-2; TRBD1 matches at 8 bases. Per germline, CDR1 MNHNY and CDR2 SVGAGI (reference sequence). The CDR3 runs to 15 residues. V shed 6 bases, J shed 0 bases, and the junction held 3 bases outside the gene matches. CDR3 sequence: CASRRGQANTGELFF. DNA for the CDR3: TGTGCCAGCAGAAGGGGACAGGCGAACACCGGGGAGCTGTTTTTT.

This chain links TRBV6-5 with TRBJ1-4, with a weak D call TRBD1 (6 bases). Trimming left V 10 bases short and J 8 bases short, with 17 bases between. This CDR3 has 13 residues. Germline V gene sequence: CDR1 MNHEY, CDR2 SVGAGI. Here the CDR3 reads CATGGGAREKLFF. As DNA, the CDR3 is TGTGCCACGGGCGGGGGGGCGCGAGAAAAACTGTTTTTT.

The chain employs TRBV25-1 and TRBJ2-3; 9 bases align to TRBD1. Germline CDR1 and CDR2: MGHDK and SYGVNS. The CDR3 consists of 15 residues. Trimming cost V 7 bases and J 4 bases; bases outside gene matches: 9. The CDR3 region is CASKNRGREADTQYF. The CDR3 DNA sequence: TGTGCCAGCAAAAACAGGGGGCGCGAAGCAGATACGCAGTATTTT. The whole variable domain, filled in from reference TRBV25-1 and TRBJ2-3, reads EADIYQTPRYLVIGTGKKITLECSQTMGHDKMYWYQQDPGMELHLIHYSYGVNSTEKGDLSSESTVSRIRTEHFPLTLESARPSHTSQYLCASKNRGREADTQYFGPGTRLTVL.